The rows below give T cell receptor beta chains drawn from one sample of a study of cytomegalovirus exposure and HLA in healthy donors. Clones were sequenced by immunoSEQ multiplex PCR, and TCRdb holds only the in-frame ones, with some missing. The table has approximately 110,000 clones, around 75% seen once. The sample taken for sequencing was PBMCs. These receptors all come from a woman aged 30 to 39 in good health and CMV-seronegative. Both conserved end residues are part of each CDR3. A D gene is named only where the DNA matches it firmly. The listing skips clone size in some rows; elsewhere it reads once, few, many or a size class.

CDR3 length	clone size	V gene	D gene	J gene	CDR3 protein	CDR3 DNA
13	NA	TRBV13	TRBD1	TRBJ1-1	CASSSGQGREAFF	TGTGCCAGCAGCTCGGGACAGGGCCGTGAAGCTTTCTTT
16	NA	TRBV29-1	TRBD2	TRBJ2-7	CSVSGESQGMIYEQYF	TGCAGCGTGAGCGGGGAGAGCCAGGGAATGATTTACGAGCAGTACTTC
15	NA	TRBV9	NA	TRBJ1-2	CASSVVGQRLEGYTF	TGTGCCAGCAGCGTAGTTGGACAGAGACTTGAGGGCTACACCTTC
12	NA	TRBV29-1	TRBD1	TRBJ2-7	CSVGQGAYEQYF	TGCAGCGTTGGACAGGGGGCCTACGAGCAGTACTTC
13	NA	TRBV5-6	NA	TRBJ2-7	CASSFSGSDEQYF	TGTGCCAGCAGCTTCTCCGGGAGTGACGAGCAGTACTTC
16	NA	TRBV5-6	NA	TRBJ2-5	CASSLIDSLSQETQYF	TGTGCCAGCAGCCTTATCGACAGCCTAAGTCAAGAGACCCAGTACTTC
19	NA	TRBV4-1	TRBD2	TRBJ2-7	CASSQDLPKGLAVLYEQYF	TGCGCCAGCAGCCAAGACCTACCCAAGGGACTAGCGGTGCTCTACGAGCAGTACTTC
15	NA	TRBV5-1	TRBD1	TRBJ2-5	CASSLGDRQQETQYF	TGCGCCAGCAGCTTGGGGGACAGACAGCAAGAGACCCAGTACTTC
15	few	TRBV2	NA	TRBJ2-3	CASSELGTGSDTQYF	TGTGCCAGCAGTGAATTGGGGACTGGGTCAGATACGCAGTATTTT
15	NA	TRBV7-9	NA	TRBJ1-1	CASSLIGGGATEAFF	TGTGCCAGCAGCTTAATTGGTGGGGGGGCCACTGAAGCTTTCTTT
13	NA	TRBV7-3	TRBD2	TRBJ2-2	CASSGTSTGELFF	TGTGCCAGCAGCGGGACTAGCACCGGGGAGCTGTTTTTT
13	few	TRBV6-5	NA	TRBJ1-1	CASSYSMATEAFF	TGTGCCAGCAGTTACTCGATGGCAACTGAAGCTTTCTTT
13	NA	TRBV6-5	NA	TRBJ1-2	CASSYDSNYGYTF	TGTGCCAGCAGTTACGACAGTAACTATGGCTACACCTTC
15	NA	TRBV12-2	NA	TRBJ2-5	CASRLGREAQETQYF	TGTGCAAGTCGCTTAGGGCGGGAGGCCCAAGAGACCCAGTACTTC
15	once	TRBV2	TRBD2	TRBJ2-5	CASSVGSGSWETQYF	TGTGCCAGCAGTGTAGGCAGCGGGAGTTGGGAGACCCAGTACTTC
15	NA	TRBV7-9	NA	TRBJ2-7	CASSSEGLLIPEQYF	TGTGCCAGCAGCTCGGAAGGACTACTTATACCCGAGCAGTACTTC
12	NA	TRBV7-2	NA	TRBJ2-7	CASRQGAHEQYF	TGTGCCAGCAGGCAGGGCGCCCACGAGCAGTACTTC
16	NA	TRBV4-2	TRBD1	TRBJ1-3	CASTPRGQDSGNTIYF	TGTGCCAGCACCCCGAGGGGGCAGGACTCTGGAAACACCATATATTTT
13	NA	TRBV7-8	NA	TRBJ1-2	CASSSYTGRGYTF	TGTGCCAGCAGCTCCTATACAGGGCGAGGCTACACCTTC
14	NA	TRBV27	NA	TRBJ1-1	CASSPNSAGTEAFF	TGTGCCAGCAGTCCAAATTCAGCCGGGACTGAAGCTTTCTTT
14	NA	TRBV5-4	NA	TRBJ1-1	CASSPGGMNTEAFF	TGTGCCAGCAGCCCCGGAGGGATGAACACTGAAGCTTTCTTT
15	NA	TRBV5-6	TRBD1	TRBJ2-1	CASSLVADRTHEQFF	TGTGCCAGCAGCTTGGTGGCGGACAGGACCCATGAGCAGTTCTTC
14	NA	TRBV18	TRBD1	TRBJ2-5	CASSMDRAPETQYF	TGTGCCAGCTCAATGGACAGGGCCCCGGAGACCCAGTACTTC
16	NA	TRBV18	NA	TRBJ1-2	CASSQDPGQTSRGYTF	TGTGCCAGCTCACAGGATCCGGGCCAGACTAGTAGGGGCTACACCTTC
15	NA	TRBV6-5	TRBD1	TRBJ2-1	CASSYSTGGYNEQFF	TGTGCCAGCAGTTACTCGACAGGGGGCTACAATGAGCAGTTCTTC
15	NA	TRBV29-1	TRBD1	TRBJ1-1	CSVETRTGVNTEAFF	TGCAGCGTTGAAACAAGGACAGGAGTGAACACTGAAGCTTTCTTT
17	few	TRBV18	TRBD2	TRBJ2-7	CASSPPTSGDFSYEQYF	TGTGCCAGCTCACCACCTACTAGCGGGGACTTCTCCTACGAGCAGTACTTC
12	NA	TRBV29-1	NA	TRBJ1-2	CSVVQTDYGYTF	TGCAGCGTTGTACAGACGGATTATGGCTACACCTTC
13	NA	TRBV30	NA	TRBJ1-2	CAWSVGSSYGYTF	TGTGCCTGGAGCGTGGGGAGCTCTTATGGCTACACCTTC
15	few	TRBV6-1	TRBD2	TRBJ2-7	CASSESAGVGYEQYF	TGTGCCAGCAGTGAGTCAGCGGGAGTGGGCTACGAGCAGTACTTC
16	few	TRBV18	NA	TRBJ2-2	CASSRGVGQNTGELFF	TGTGCCAGCTCACGTGGAGTTGGACAAAACACCGGGGAGCTGTTTTTT
13	NA	TRBV19	NA	TRBJ1-4	CASSSYIQGGMFF	TGTGCCAGTAGCTCGTATATACAGGGTGGAATGTTTTTT
13	few	TRBV7-3	NA	TRBJ1-1	CASSLQGYTEAFF	TGTGCCAGCAGCTTACAGGGGTACACTGAAGCTTTCTTT